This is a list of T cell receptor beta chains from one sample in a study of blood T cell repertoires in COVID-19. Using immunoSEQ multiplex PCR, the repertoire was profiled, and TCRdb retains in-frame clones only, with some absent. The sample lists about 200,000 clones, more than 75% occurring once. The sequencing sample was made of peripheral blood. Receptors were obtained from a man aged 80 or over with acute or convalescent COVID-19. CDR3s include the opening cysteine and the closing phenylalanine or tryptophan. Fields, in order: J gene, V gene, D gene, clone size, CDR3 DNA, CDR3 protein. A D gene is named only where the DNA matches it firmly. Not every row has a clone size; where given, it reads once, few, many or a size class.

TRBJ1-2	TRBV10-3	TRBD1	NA	TGTGCCATCAGTGACGGACAGGGGGTGGGCTACACCTTC	CAISDGQGVGYTF
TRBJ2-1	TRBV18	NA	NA	TGTGCCAGCTCCCCTCCCTTGCAGGGTTTGAGCAATGAGCAGTTCTTC	CASSPPLQGLSNEQFF
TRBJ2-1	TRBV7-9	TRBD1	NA	TGTGCCAGCAGCTCCTCGACTTTCAGGGGGCGCCTCTACAATGAGCAGTTCTTC	CASSSSTFRGRLYNEQFF
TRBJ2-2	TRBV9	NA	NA	TGTGCCAGCAGCGTACCCTTTGGGGGACAGAACACCGGGGAGCTGTTTTTT	CASSVPFGGQNTGELFF
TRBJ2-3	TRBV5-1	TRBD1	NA	TGCGCCAGCTCACAGGGGACAGGCCAGGGGCCAGATACGCAGTATTTT	CASSQGTGQGPDTQYF
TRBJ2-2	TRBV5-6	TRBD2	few	TGTGCCAGCAGCTTTGGTTTCCTATGGGGGAGGGACGCCGGGGAGCTGTTTTTT	CASSFGFLWGRDAGELFF
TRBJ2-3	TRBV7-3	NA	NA	TGTGCCAGCAGCTTACAGGGAGATACGCAGTATTTT	CASSLQGDTQYF
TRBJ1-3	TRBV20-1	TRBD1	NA	TGCAGTGCCAATGGACAGGACACCATATATTTT	CSANGQDTIYF
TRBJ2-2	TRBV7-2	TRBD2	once	TGTGCCAGCAGCGTAAACCCCGGGGGGATCCCCGGGGAGCTGTTTTTT	CASSVNPGGIPGELFF
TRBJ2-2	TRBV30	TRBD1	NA	TGTGCCTGGAGTATATCCCGGGACAGAAACACCGGGGAGCTGTTTTTT	CAWSISRDRNTGELFF
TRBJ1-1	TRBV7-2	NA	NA	TGTGCCAGCAGCTCTGACAGGAAAACTGAAGCTTTCTTT	CASSSDRKTEAFF
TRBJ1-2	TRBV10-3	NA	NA	TGTGCCATCAGTGATCAGGGGTATGGCTACACCTTC	CAISDQGYGYTF
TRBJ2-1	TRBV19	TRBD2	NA	TGTGCCATTCCGGACAGGGAGTATTCTAGCGGGAGGGTAATTGAGCAGTTCTTC	CAIPDREYSSGRVIEQFF
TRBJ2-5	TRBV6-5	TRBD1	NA	TGTGCCTGCAGTCGGGTGGGACAGGGTGCAGAGACCCAGTACTTC	CACSRVGQGAETQYF
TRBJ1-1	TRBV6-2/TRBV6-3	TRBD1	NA	TGTGCCAGCAGCGGATTTGGGACAGGGGGCGAGGCTTTCTTT	CASSGFGTGGEAFF
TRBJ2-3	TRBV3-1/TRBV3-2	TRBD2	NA	TGTGCCAGCAGCCAAAGCGGGATAGGTACAGATACGCAGTATTTT	CASSQSGIGTDTQYF
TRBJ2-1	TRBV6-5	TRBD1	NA	TGTGCCAGCAAGGGGGCTAGCTCCTACAATGAGCAGTTCTTC	CASKGASSYNEQFF
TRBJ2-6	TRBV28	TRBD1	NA	TGTGCCAGCAGTCCCAGCCGGACAGGGGTGGGCTCTGGGGCCAACGTCCTGACTTTC	CASSPSRTGVGSGANVLTF
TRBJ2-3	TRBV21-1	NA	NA	TGTGCCAGCAGTAAGTTAGGGACAGCCACAGATACGCAGTATTTT	CASSKLGTATDTQYF
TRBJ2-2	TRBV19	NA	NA	TGTGCCACAATTGCCCCAGGGGCCAAGAACACCGGGGAGCTGTTTTTT	CATIAPGAKNTGELFF
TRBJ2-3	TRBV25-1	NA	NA	TGTGCCAGCAGTGAAAGAGGGGGATCGGATACGCAGTATTTT	CASSERGGSDTQYF
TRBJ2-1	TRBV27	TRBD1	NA	TGTGCCAGCAGTTTATCGGGCAGGGGGAGCTCCTACAATGAGCAGTTCTTC	CASSLSGRGSSYNEQFF
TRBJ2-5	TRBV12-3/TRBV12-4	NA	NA	TGTGCCAGCGGCAGGGGTCCAGGGACCCAGTACTTC	CASGRGPGTQYF
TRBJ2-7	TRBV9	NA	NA	TGTGCCAGCAGCGTAGCAGACAGGCCCTACGAGCAGTACTTC	CASSVADRPYEQYF
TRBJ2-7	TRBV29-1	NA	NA	TGCAGCGTTGAATACCCGGCTAGCAGCGGCTACGAGCAGTACTTC	CSVEYPASSGYEQYF
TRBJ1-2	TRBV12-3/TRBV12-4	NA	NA	TGTGCCAGCAGTTTGGACAGCACCTATGGCTACACCTTC	CASSLDSTYGYTF
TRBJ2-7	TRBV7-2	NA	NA	TGTGCCAGCAGCTTAAGCCTCCAGGGGTACGAGCAGTACTTC	CASSLSLQGYEQYF
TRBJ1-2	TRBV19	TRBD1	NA	TGTGCCAGTAGTACCCCTTCAGGGGGCCGGGTCTATGGCTACACCTTC	CASSTPSGGRVYGYTF
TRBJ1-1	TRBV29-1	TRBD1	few	TGCAGCGTTTGGGACAGGAACACTGAAGCTTTCTTT	CSVWDRNTEAFF
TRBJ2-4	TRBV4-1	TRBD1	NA	TGCGCCAGCAGCCAAGCTACCGGGACAGGGGGCTCACGTCAAAACATTCAGTACTTC	CASSQATGTGGSRQNIQYF
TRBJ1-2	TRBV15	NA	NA	TGTGCCACCAGCCGCCGGGACACCACCAGGGATGGCTACACCTTC	CATSRRDTTRDGYTF
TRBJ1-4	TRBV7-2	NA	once	TGTGCCAGCAGCTTAGCGGTGAGGGCTAATGAAAAACTGTTTTTT	CASSLAVRANEKLFF
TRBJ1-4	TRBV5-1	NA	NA	TGCGCCAGCAGCGGGGACATTAATGAAAAACTGTTTTTT	CASSGDINEKLFF
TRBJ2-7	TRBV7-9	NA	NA	TGTGCCAGCAGCTTGGCAGCAGCTCAGGGGGGCGAGCAGTACTTC	CASSLAAAQGGEQYF
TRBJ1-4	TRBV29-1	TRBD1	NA	TGCAGCGCAGGAGGACAGGGGTCGGGTGAAAAACTGTTTTTT	CSAGGQGSGEKLFF
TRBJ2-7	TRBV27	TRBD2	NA	TGTGCCAGCAGCCGCTACGGACTAGCGGGAGCCGAGCAGTACTTC	CASSRYGLAGAEQYF
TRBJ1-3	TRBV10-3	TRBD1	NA	TGTGCCGCCCAGGGACAGGGGGCAACGGAAAACACCATATATTTT	CAAQGQGATENTIYF
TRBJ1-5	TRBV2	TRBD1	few	TGTGCCGCTACCCGACAGGGCGGTACTCAGCCCCAGCATTTT	CAATRQGGTQPQHF
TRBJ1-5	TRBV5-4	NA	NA	TGTGCCAGCAGCTTGGTTAAGGGGATAACCAATCAGCCCCAGCATTTT	CASSLVKGITNQPQHF
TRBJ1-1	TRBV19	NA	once	TGTGCCAGTAGGGACACAGGGACCACTGAAGCTTTCTTT	CASRDTGTTEAFF
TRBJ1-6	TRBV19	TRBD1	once	TGTGCCAGTAGTACGACAGGGGAGCGCTCACCCCTCCACTTT	CASSTTGERSPLHF
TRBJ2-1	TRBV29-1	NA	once	TGCAGCGTTCCATTACAGGGAGTTCAGCAGTTCTTC	CSVPLQGVQQFF
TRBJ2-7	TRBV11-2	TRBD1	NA	TGTGCCAGCAGCTTATCCGGACAGGGTCCCTACGAGCAGTACTTC	CASSLSGQGPYEQYF